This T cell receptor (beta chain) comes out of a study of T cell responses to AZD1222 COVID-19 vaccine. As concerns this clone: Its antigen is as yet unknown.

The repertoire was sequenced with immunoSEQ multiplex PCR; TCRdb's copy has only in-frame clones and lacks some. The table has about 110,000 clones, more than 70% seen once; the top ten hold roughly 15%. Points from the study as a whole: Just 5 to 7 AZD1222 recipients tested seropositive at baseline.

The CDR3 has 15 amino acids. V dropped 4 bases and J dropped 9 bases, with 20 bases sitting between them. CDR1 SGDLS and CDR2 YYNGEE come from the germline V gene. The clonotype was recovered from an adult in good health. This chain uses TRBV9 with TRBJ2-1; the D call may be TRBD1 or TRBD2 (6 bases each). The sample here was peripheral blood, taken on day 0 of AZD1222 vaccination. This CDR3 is CASSRVEGVGTEQFF. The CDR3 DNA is TGTGCCAGCAGCCGAGTGGAGGGGGTAGGGACTGAGCAGTTCTTC.